These 29 T cell receptor beta chains share one sample of origin, sequenced in a study of T cell responses to AZD1222 COVID-19 vaccine. This table comes from immunoSEQ multiplex PCR, and its TCRdb copy is limited to in-frame clones, with some not included. The sample records around 180,000 clones, almost 95% being singletons. Sequenced material: peripheral blood, taken on day 0 of AZD1222 vaccination. These receptors came from an adult in good health.

The genes are TRBV2 and TRBJ2-7; 9 bases map to TRBD2. This CDR3 is built from 15 residues. Losses at the gene ends were 8 bases for V and 4 bases for J; bases not matched to a gene: 12. CDR1 and CDR2 (germline): SNHLY, FYNNEI. The CDR3: CASLRRASGNYEQYF. In DNA, the CDR3 is TGTGCCAGCCTAAGGAGGGCTAGCGGGAATTACGAGCAGTACTTC.

The rearrangement links TRBV28 to TRBJ2-7, with 12 bases identical to TRBD2. The CDR3 contains 16 residues. V shed 4 bases and J 2 bases; nucleotides not matched to a gene: 6. CDR1 is MDHEN, CDR2 SYDVKM, per germline. This CDR3 reads CASSSGLAGLTYEQYF. The CDR3 nucleotides read TGTGCCAGCAGTTCGGGACTAGCGGGCCTAACCTACGAGCAGTACTTC.

The rearrangement uses TRBV6-1 and TRBJ2-7; 10 nucleotides agree with TRBD2. This CDR3 region has 14 residues. Trimming removed 3 bases from V and 3 bases from J; junction bases left unmatched: 2. Germline V lookup: CDR1 MNHNS, CDR2 SASEGT. The CDR3 DNA is TGTGCCAGCAGTGATTCTAGCGGGGGCTACGAGCAGTACTTC. This translates into CASSDSSGGYEQYF.

CDR3 residues: CASSEGGAGLQDTQYF. CDR3 DNA sequence: TGTGCCAGCAGTGAGGGCGGGGCAGGACTTCAAGATACGCAGTATTTT. The V gene is TRBV25-1, the J gene TRBJ2-3; D possibly corresponds to TRBD2 (6 bases). With 3 bases removed from V and 5 bases from J, the gap between germline ends came to 18 bases. The CDR3 length is 16 residues. Germline lookup yields CDR1 MGHDK and CDR2 SYGVNS.

The chain has TRBV3-1 (or the pseudogene TRBV3-2) and TRBJ2-1, with D possibly being TRBD2 (6 bases). The CDR3 consists of 17 residues. The V end was cut by 1 base, the J end by 4 bases, with 17 bases between. CDR1 is LGHDT and CDR2 is YNNKEL in the germline V gene (reference sequence). CDR3 region: CASSQGPRGVLYNEQFF. The CDR3 bases are TGTGCCAGCAGCCAAGGGCCCCGCGGGGTCCTATACAATGAGCAGTTCTTC.

The chain carries TRBV4-3 and TRBJ1-2, with 8 bases that match TRBD1. Trimming at V came to 5 bases and at J to 6 bases, leaving 14 bases not matched to a gene. The germline gives CDR1 LGHNA, CDR2 YSLEER. This CDR3 contains 16 residues. CDR3 sequence reads: CASSSRLDREYHGYTF. The CDR3 DNA reads as TGCGCCAGCAGCTCACGGCTGGACAGGGAGTATCATGGCTACACCTTC.

The chain is built from TRBV5-8 and TRBJ1-5; D unclear. There are 12 residues in the CDR3. V gave up 5 bases and J gave up 8 bases, with 11 bases separating them. Germline CDR1 SGHTS, CDR2 YDEGEE. This CDR3 reads CASSPLGEPQHF. The CDR3 coding sequence is TGTGCCAGCAGTCCCTTGGGTGAGCCCCAGCATTTT.

The J gene is TRBJ2-3, the V gene TRBV7-9, with 15 bases identical to TRBD2. Trimming removed 3 bases from V and 1 base from J; junction bases left unmatched: 8. The CDR3 runs to 19 residues. Germline assignment: CDR1 SEHNR and CDR2 FQNEAQ (reference sequence). Written as DNA, the CDR3 is TGTGCCAGCAGCTTCCGGACTAGCGGGGGGGCGAGGGGCACAGATACGCAGTATTTT. This codes for CASSFRTSGGARGTDTQYF.

This chain joins TRBV25-1 and TRBJ1-1, with D possibly being TRBD1 (6 bases). The CDR3 is 16 amino acids. V lost 2 bases to trimming and J lost 1 base, with 14 bases between them. The germline V gene encodes CDR1 MGHDK and CDR2 SYGVNS. DNA of the CDR3: TGTGCCAGCAGTGAAAGGACAGCTCTACAGAACACTGAAGCTTTCTTT. It yields the protein CASSERTALQNTEAFF. The full variable domain, with the rest looked up from reference TRBV25-1 and TRBJ1-1, is EADIYQTPRYLVIGTGKKITLECSQTMGHDKMYWYQQDPGMELHLIHYSYGVNSTEKGDLSSESTVSRIRTEHFPLTLESARPSHTSQYLCASSERTALQNTEAFFGQGTRLTVV.

The V gene is TRBV19, the J gene TRBJ1-2; D ambiguous. Germline V gives CDR1 LNHDA, CDR2 SQIVND (reference sequence). Trimming cost V 3 bases and J 8 bases, with 10 bases left between them. CDR3 length equals 12 residues. The CDR3 coding sequence is TGTGCCAGTAGTATTTGGCCGGGGGGCTACACCTTC. Translating it yields CASSIWPGGYTF.

This clone was seen a single time. The chain combines TRBV6-5 with TRBJ1-5; D gene unclear. Per the germline V gene, CDR1 is MNHEY and CDR2 is SVGAGI. The CDR3 is 13 residues long. Trimming shortened V by 6 bases and J by 2 bases, and 8 bases separated the two germline ends. In DNA, the CDR3 is TGTGCCAGCAGCCACGGGGGCAATCAGCCCCAGCATTTT. It yields the protein CASSHGGNQPQHF.

A word on this clone: Other DNA sequences in this sample translate to the same CDR3. The rearrangement links TRBV7-9 to TRBJ1-5, with a possible D match to TRBD1 (6 bases). Germline V gene lookup returns CDR1 SEHNR and CDR2 FQNEAQ (reference sequence). The length of the CDR3 is 15 residues. Trimming pared 5 bases from V and 0 bases from J, leaving 11 bases between. CDR3: CASSPQGNSNQPQHF. CDR3 nucleotides: TGTGCCAGCAGCCCTCAGGGGAATAGCAATCAGCCCCAGCATTTT.

DNA for the CDR3: TGTGCCAGCAGCTGGGCCCCCTATCAGCCCCAGCATTTT. It codes for CASSWAPYQPQHF. The gene calls are TRBV5-4 and TRBJ1-5; D remains ambiguous. V was pared by 3 bases and J by 5 bases, with 9 bases between. The V gene's germline CDR1 is SGHNT and CDR2 YYREEE (reference sequence). The CDR3 runs 13 residues. The full variable domain, its missing parts supplied by reference TRBV5-4 and TRBJ1-5, is ETGVTQSPTHLIKTRGQQVTLRCSSQSGHNTVSWYQQALGQGPQFIFQYYREEENGRGNFPPRFSGLQFPNYSSELNVNALELDDSALYLCASSWAPYQPQHFGDGTRLSIL.

This chain uses TRBV6-5 with TRBJ1-6; D remains ambiguous. This CDR3 region has 14 residues. The germline V gene encodes CDR1 MNHEY and CDR2 SVGAGI. Trimming removed 2 bases from V and 9 bases from J, with 11 bases in between. The CDR3 region has the DNA TGTGCCAGCAGTTACGTAGAGGGTACTTCACCCCTCCACTTT. Amino acid sequence: CASSYVEGTSPLHF.

This clone was found once. The chain uses TRBV7-9 and TRBJ2-3; unclear D gene. Trimming stripped 4 bases from V and 7 bases from J, with 6 bases between. This CDR3 comprises 11 residues. From germline, CDR1 is SEHNR and CDR2 FQNEAQ (reference sequence). The DNA for the CDR3 is TGTGCCAGCAGCTCCGAATATACGCAGTATTTT. It encodes CASSSEYTQYF.

CDR3 residues: CASNPGQGYGYTF. The DNA for the CDR3 is TGTGCCAGCAACCCGGGACAGGGCTATGGCTACACCTTC. V usage is TRBV9 and J usage is TRBJ1-2; 9 bases are shared with TRBD1. The CDR3 covers 13 residues. The ends lost 6 bases at V and 4 bases at J; junction bases unmatched: 4. Germline CDR1 SGDLS, CDR2 YYNGEE. Filled out from reference TRBV9 and TRBJ1-2, the complete variable domain reads DSGVTQTPKHLITATGQRVTLRCSPRSGDLSVYWYQQSLDQGLQFLIQYYNGEERAKGNILERFSAQQFPDLHSELNLSSLELGDSALYFCASNPGQGYGYTFGSGTRLTVV.

This chain links TRBV6-5 with TRBJ2-1, with D possibly called TRBD1 or TRBD2 (6 bases each). Germline CDR1 MNHEY, CDR2 SVGAGI. The CDR3 is 15 residues long. V shed 7 bases and J shed 6 bases, with 19 bases lying between them. The CDR3 loop reads CASTLKGGAGNEQFF. As DNA, the CDR3 is TGTGCCAGCACCCTAAAGGGGGGAGCGGGCAATGAGCAGTTCTTC.

The CDR3 DNA reads TGTGCCAGCAGACCCGCTGGGAGTCGAGAAAAACTGTTTTTT. This encodes CASRPAGSREKLFF. The gene calls are TRBV25-1 and TRBJ1-4; D not certain. V lost 6 bases to trimming and J lost 8 bases, with 16 bases between them. Germline assignment: CDR1 MGHDK and CDR2 SYGVNS. CDR3 length equals 14 residues.

The chain links TRBV19 to TRBJ1-2; D uncertain. Germline V gene lookup returns CDR1 LNHDA and CDR2 SQIVND (reference sequence). Trimming left V 3 bases short and J 4 bases short, with 9 bases between. This CDR3 region has 13 residues. The CDR3 here is CASSIKAGYGYTF. As DNA, the CDR3 is TGTGCCAGTAGTATTAAGGCAGGCTATGGCTACACCTTC.

This clone turned up a few times. J is TRBJ1-1 and V is TRBV7-6; the match to TRBD1 covers 11 bases. The germline gives CDR1 SGHVS, CDR2 FNYEAQ. The CDR3 length is 16 residues. Trimming cost V 5 bases and J 1 base; bases outside gene matches: 6. The CDR3 nucleotides are TGTGCCAGCAGCCCGGGGACAGGGGGAAGGAACACTGAAGCTTTCTTT. This sequence encodes CASSPGTGGRNTEAFF.

CDR3 nucleotides: TGTGCCAGCAGTCCTCCGGGACAGGACTACAATGAGCAGTTCTTC. Translated, it gives CASSPPGQDYNEQFF. V gene TRBV28 combines with J gene TRBJ2-1; TRBD1 matches at 8 bases. From germline, CDR1 is MDHEN and CDR2 SYDVKM. CDR3 length equals 15 residues. V shed 5 bases, J shed 3 bases, and the junction held 6 bases outside the gene matches.

The V call is TRBV6-5, the J call TRBJ1-1, with a tentative D call TRBD1 (6 bases). V was shortened by 4 bases and J by 1 base, with 10 bases between the two germline ends. The CDR3 runs 14 residues. Germline assignment: CDR1 MNHEY and CDR2 SVGAGI. Written as DNA, the CDR3 is TGTGCCAGCAGTTGGGGGGCTCCGAACACTGAAGCTTTCTTT. Its protein product is CASSWGAPNTEAFF.

This clone appeared a single time. This chain uses TRBV2 with TRBJ2-1; D call uncertain. CDR1 is SNHLY and CDR2 is FYNNEI in the germline V gene. The CDR3 totals 14 residues. Trimming stripped 7 bases from V and 4 bases from J, with 14 bases between. This CDR3 reads CASKSLVAYNEQFF. The CDR3 DNA is TGTGCCAGCAAAAGCTTGGTCGCTTACAATGAGCAGTTCTTC.

The V and J genes are TRBV7-3 and TRBJ1-1; D is unresolved. The length of the CDR3 is 14 residues. V was pared by 1 base and J by 3 bases, with 9 bases between. Germline values: CDR1 SGHTA, CDR2 FQGTGA. The CDR3 DNA is TGTGCCAGCAGCTTAAGGGCTAGAGACACTGAAGCTTTCTTT. Its translation: CASSLRARDTEAFF.

This clone appeared once. The CDR3 reads CASSPGQKETQYF. For the CDR3, the DNA is TGCGCCAGCAGCCCCGGACAGAAAGAGACCCAGTACTTC. The chain uses TRBV5-1 and TRBJ2-5; tentatively, D is TRBD1 (6 bases). The CDR3 has 13 amino acids. The V end lost 4 bases, the J end lost 3 bases, and 10 bases lay between the germline ends. CDR1 is SGHRS and CDR2 is YFSETQ in the germline V gene.

V is TRBV3-1 (or the pseudogene TRBV3-2) and J is TRBJ2-2, with D possibly matching TRBD1 (8 bases). CDR3 length: 16 amino acids. Between the trimmed V and J ends, which lost 0 bases and 7 bases, there was a span of 15 bases. Per the germline V gene, CDR1 is LGHDT and CDR2 is YNNKEL (reference sequence). Here the CDR3 DNA reads TGTGCCAGCAGCCAAGAACGGACAGGGAGGGTCGGGGAGCTGTTTTTT. It encodes CASSQERTGRVGELFF.

Written as DNA, the CDR3 is TGTGCCAGCATCCTAAGGAGCGGGCGCACAGATACGCAGTATTTT. Its translation: CASILRSGRTDTQYF. V and J are TRBV6-6 and TRBJ2-3; D might be TRBD2 (6 bases). V shed 7 bases and J shed 1 base, with 15 bases lying between them. Germline V gives CDR1 MNHNY, CDR2 SVGAGI (reference sequence). This CDR3 is built from 15 residues.

The CDR3 loop is CASSPDSGSPGNEQFF. The CDR3 DNA reads TGTGCCAGCAGCCCCGATAGCGGGAGCCCCGGCAATGAGCAGTTCTTC. J is TRBJ2-1 and V is TRBV4-2; 9 bases are a match to TRBD2. V trimming: 4 bases; J trimming: 6 bases; junction bases outside the gene matches: 10. CDR3 size: 16 residues. Germline assignment: CDR1 LGHNA and CDR2 YNFKEQ.

The chain uses TRBV19 and TRBJ1-1, with 8 bases lining up with TRBD1. V was clipped by 0 bases and J by 3 bases; unmatched bases: 9. Germline V lookup: CDR1 LNHDA, CDR2 SQIVND (reference sequence). The CDR3 runs 17 residues. For the CDR3, the DNA is TGTGCCAGTAGTATAGATCTTCAGGGGGCAGGGGACACTGAAGCTTTCTTT. It specifies CASSIDLQGAGDTEAFF.